This T cell receptor (beta chain) was recovered during a study of T cell changes during pregnancy in multiple sclerosis. Produced via immunoSEQ multiplex PCR; TCRdb's table is partial and in-frame only. The table has nearly 110,000 clones, roughly nine tenths seen once. This receptor was obtained from a female donor with multiple sclerosis, enrolled in a pregnancy study. The sequences come from peripheral blood, collected before pregnancy.

CDR3 protein: CAWAGLDRGTGELFF. The CDR3 DNA is TGTGCCTGGGCTGGACTAGATCGAGGCACCGGGGAGCTGTTTTTT. V gene TRBV30 combines with J gene TRBJ2-2; 7 bases fit TRBD2. V shed 5 bases and J 4 bases; nucleotides not matched to a gene: 10. In germline, CDR1 is GTSNPN, CDR2 SVGIG (reference sequence). CDR3 size: 15 residues.